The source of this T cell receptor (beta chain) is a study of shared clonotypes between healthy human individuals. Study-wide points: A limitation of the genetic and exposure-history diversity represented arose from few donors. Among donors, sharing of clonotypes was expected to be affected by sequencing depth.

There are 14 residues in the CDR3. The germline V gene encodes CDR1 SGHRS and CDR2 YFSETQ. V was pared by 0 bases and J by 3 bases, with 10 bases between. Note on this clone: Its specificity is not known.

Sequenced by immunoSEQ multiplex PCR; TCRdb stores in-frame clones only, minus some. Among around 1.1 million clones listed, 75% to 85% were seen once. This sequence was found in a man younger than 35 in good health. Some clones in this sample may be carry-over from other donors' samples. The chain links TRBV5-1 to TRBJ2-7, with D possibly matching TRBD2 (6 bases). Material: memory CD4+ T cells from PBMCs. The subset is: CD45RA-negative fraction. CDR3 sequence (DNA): TGCGCCAGCAGCTTGGTCGGAGGGGACTACGAGCAGTACTTC. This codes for CASSLVGGDYEQYF.